These T cell receptor beta chains were read from a single sample in a study of T cells in localized non-small cell lung cancer. The assay was immunoSEQ multiplex PCR, and TCRdb's table has in-frame clones only and misses some. The data contain 50,000 or so clones, around 80% of them singletons. The sequenced sample was PBMCs, obtained before any cancer treatment. The receptors stem from a woman aged 40-69 years with stage II lung adenocarcinoma. The CDR3 runs from the conserved cysteine through the conserved F or W. D genes are given only for firm matches. Size tells how often a clone was seen (once, few, many) or the class of an expanded clone, and some rows leave it out.

v_gene	d_gene	abundance	j_gene	CDR3nt	CDR3aa
TRBV6-4	-	-	TRBJ2-4	TGTGCCAGCAGCCAGGGGCGGGAAAACATTCAGTACTTC	CASSQGRENIQYF
TRBV29-1	-	few	TRBJ2-7	TGCAGCGTTGAGAACCATGACACTAGCTCCTACGAGCAGTACTTC	CSVENHDTSSYEQYF
TRBV19	-	-	TRBJ2-2	TGTGCCAGTAGTTCCTACAGGTTGAACACCGGGGAGCTGTTTTTT	CASSSYRLNTGELFF
TRBV9	TRBD2	-	TRBJ2-3	TGTGCCAGCAGCGTTCTTAGCGGGGGGATCGGAGATACGCAGTATTTT	CASSVLSGGIGDTQYF
TRBV10-3	-	-	TRBJ2-2	TGTGCCATCAGTGAGTCCGTTCAAGGGGAGCTGTTTTTT	CAISESVQGELFF
TRBV28	-	-	TRBJ1-6	TGTGCCAGCAGTTTCTCATGGACCGACAGAGAAAATTCACCCCTCCACTTT	CASSFSWTDRENSPLHF
TRBV5-1	TRBD2	-	TRBJ2-1	TGCGCCAGCAGCCCGGGGTTTAGCGGGGGCCTCTACAATGAGCAGTTCTTC	CASSPGFSGGLYNEQFF
TRBV2	-	-	TRBJ1-5	TGTGCCAGCAGTGAAGAGGCAAGCCAGCCCCAGCATTTT	CASSEEASQPQHF
TRBV18	-	-	TRBJ1-1	TGTGCCAGCTCCACGGGGTGGGGAGGCACTGAAGCTTTCTTT	CASSTGWGGTEAFF
TRBV5-6	-	-	TRBJ2-7	TGTGCCAGCAGCTCAACACAGGAGCTCTACGAGCAGTACTTC	CASSSTQELYEQYF
TRBV19	TRBD1	-	TRBJ1-1	TGTGCCAGTAGTACCCCCCCGGGACAGCTGAACACTGAAGCTTTCTTT	CASSTPPGQLNTEAFF
TRBV4-3	-	-	TRBJ1-2	TGCGCCAGCAGCCAGATAGACGGGAGGGGGGCCTATGGCTACACCTTC	CASSQIDGRGAYGYTF
TRBV2	-	few	TRBJ1-1	TGTGCCAGCAGTGTTTCCCCCCTGACAGGACATTACACTGAAGCTTTCTTT	CASSVSPLTGHYTEAFF
TRBV5-1	-	-	TRBJ2-2	TGCGCCAGCAGGATAGGTACGAACACCGGGGAGCTGTTTTTT	CASRIGTNTGELFF